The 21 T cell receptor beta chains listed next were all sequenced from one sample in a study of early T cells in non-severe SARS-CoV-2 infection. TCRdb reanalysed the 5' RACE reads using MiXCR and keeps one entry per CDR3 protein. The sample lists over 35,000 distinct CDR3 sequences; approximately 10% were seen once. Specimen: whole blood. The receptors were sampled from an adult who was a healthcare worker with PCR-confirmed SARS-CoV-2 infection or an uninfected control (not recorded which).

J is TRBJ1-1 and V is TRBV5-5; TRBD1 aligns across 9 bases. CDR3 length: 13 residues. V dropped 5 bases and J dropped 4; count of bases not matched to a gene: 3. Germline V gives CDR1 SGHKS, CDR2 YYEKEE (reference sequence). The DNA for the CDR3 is TGTGCCAGCAGGGGACAGGGTAGCACTGAAGCTTTCTTT. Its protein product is CASRGQGSTEAFF.

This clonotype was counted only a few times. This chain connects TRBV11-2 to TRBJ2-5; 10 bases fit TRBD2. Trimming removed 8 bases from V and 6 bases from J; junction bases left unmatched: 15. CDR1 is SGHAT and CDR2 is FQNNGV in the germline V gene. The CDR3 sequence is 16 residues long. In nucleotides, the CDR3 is TGTGCCAGCGTCGAGACCCTAGCGGGGGCTCGCCAGACCCAGTACTTC. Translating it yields CASVETLAGARQTQYF.

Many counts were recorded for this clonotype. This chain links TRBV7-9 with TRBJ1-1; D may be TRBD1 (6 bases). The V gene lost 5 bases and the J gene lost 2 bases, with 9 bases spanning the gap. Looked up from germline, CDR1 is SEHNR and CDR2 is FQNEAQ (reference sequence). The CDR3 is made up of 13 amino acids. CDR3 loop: CASSLQGNTEAFF. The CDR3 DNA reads TGTGCCAGCAGCCTACAGGGAAACACTGAAGCTTTCTTT.

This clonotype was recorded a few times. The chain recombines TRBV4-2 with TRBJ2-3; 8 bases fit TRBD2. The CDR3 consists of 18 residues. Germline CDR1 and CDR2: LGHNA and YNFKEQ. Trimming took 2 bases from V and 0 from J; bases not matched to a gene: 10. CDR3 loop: CASSQPRALAGSTDTQYF. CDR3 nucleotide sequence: TGTGCCAGCAGCCAACCAAGGGCTCTAGCGGGTAGCACAGATACGCAGTATTTT.

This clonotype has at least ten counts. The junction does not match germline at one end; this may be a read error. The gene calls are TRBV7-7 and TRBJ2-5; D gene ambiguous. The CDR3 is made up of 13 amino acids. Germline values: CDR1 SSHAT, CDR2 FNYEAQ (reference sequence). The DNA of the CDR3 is TGTGCTAGCAGCGCTGACGGACAAGAGACCCAGTACTTC. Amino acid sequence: CASSADGQETQYF.

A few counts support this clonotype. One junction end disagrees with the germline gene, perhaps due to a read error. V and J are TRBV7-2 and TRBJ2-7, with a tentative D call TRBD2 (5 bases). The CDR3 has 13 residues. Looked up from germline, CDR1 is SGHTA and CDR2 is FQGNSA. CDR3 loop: CASSASLSSEQYF. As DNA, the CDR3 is TGTGCCAGCAGCGCTAGCCTATCCTCCGAGCAGTACTTC. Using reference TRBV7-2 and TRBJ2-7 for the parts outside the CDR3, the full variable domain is GAGVSQSPSNKVTEKGKDVELRCDPISGHTALYWYRQSLGQGLEFLIYFQGNSAPDKSGLPSDRFSAERTGGSVSTLTIQRTQQEDSAVYLCASSASLSSEQYFGPGTRLTVT.

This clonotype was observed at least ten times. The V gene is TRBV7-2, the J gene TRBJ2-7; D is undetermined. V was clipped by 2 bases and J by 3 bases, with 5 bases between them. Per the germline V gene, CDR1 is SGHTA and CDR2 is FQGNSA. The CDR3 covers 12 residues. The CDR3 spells CASSLRGYEQYF. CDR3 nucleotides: TGTGCCAGCAGCTTACGCGGCTACGAGCAGTACTTC.

The CDR3: CASSVTNSGGTDTQYF. DNA for the CDR3: TGTGCCAGCAGCGTAACAAATAGCGGGGGGACAGATACGCAGTATTTT. The rearrangement links TRBV9 to TRBJ2-3; 10 bases are shared with TRBD2. The germline CDR1 and CDR2 sequences are SGDLS and YYNGEE. CDR3 length equals 16 residues. V dropped 1 base and J dropped 3; count of bases not matched to a gene: 5.

The CDR3 coding sequence is TGTGCCAGCAGCCAAGAAGTTGGCCGGGACAGGGATGAGACCCAGTACTTC. The encoded protein is CASSQEVGRDRDETQYF. The chain joins TRBV3-1 to TRBJ2-5; 9 positions agree with TRBD1. With V trimmed by 0 bases and J by 5 bases, 10 bases remained unmatched. From germline, CDR1 is LGHDT and CDR2 YNNKEL (reference sequence). The CDR3 has 17 amino acids.

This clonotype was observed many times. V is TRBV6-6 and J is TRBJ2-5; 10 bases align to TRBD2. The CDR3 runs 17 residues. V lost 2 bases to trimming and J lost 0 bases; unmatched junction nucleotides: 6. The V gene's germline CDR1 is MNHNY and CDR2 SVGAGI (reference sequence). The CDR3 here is CASSYETSGENQETQYF. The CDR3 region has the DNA TGTGCCAGCAGTTACGAAACTAGCGGGGAAAACCAAGAGACCCAGTACTTC.

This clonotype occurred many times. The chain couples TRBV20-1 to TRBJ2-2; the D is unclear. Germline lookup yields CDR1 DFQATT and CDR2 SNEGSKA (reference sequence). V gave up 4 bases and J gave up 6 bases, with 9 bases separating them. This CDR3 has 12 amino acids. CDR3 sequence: CSAKGSAGELFF. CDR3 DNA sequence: TGCAGTGCTAAGGGAAGTGCCGGGGAGCTGTTTTTT.

The CDR3 nucleotides read TGTGCCAGCAGTTTTCTTCACGGGGAGTACCAAGAGACCCAGTACTTC. This translates into CASSFLHGEYQETQYF. The chain recombines TRBV12-3 or TRBV12-4 with TRBJ2-5, with D possibly TRBD2 on 5 matching bases. CDR3 length: 16 residues. The V gene lost 3 bases and the J gene lost 0 bases, with 14 bases spanning the gap.

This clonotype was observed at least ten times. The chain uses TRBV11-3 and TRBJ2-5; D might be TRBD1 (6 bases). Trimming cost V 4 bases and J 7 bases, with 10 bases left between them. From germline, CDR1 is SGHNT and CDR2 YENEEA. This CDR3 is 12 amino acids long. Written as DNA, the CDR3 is TGTGCCAGCAGCTCTCCCAGGGGGACCCAGTACTTC. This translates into CASSSPRGTQYF. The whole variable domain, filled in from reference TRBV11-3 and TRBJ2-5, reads EAGVVQSPRYKIIEKKQPVAFWCNPISGHNTLYWYLQNLGQGPELLIRYENEEAVDDSQLPKDRFSAERLKGVDSTLKIQPAELGDSAVYLCASSSPRGTQYFGPGTRLLVL.

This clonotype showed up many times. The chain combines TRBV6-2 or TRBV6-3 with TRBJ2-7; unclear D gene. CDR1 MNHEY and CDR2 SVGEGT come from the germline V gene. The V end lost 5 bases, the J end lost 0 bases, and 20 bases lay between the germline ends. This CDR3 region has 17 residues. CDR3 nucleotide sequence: TGTGCCAGCAGTACCTTTTCCCGCCCGCAGAGCTCCTACGAGCAGTACTTC. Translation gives CASSTFSRPQSSYEQYF.

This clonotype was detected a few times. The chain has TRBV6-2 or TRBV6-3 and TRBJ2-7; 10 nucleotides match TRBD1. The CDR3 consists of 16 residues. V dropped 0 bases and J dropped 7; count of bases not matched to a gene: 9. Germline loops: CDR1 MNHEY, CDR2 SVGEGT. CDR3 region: CASSYSRATGGFEQYF. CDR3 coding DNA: TGTGCCAGCAGTTACTCGAGAGCGACAGGGGGCTTTGAGCAGTACTTC.

This CDR3 reads CASSFYRQFFKPSGTDTQYF. DNA for the CDR3: TGTGCCAGCAGCTTCTATAGACAGTTCTTTAAACCTTCTGGCACAGATACGCAGTATTTT. The J gene is TRBJ2-3, the V gene TRBV7-2, with D possibly being TRBD1 (5 bases). CDR3 length: 20 residues. CDR1 is SGHTA, CDR2 FQGNSA, per germline. V gave up 3 bases and J gave up 1 base, with 26 bases separating them.

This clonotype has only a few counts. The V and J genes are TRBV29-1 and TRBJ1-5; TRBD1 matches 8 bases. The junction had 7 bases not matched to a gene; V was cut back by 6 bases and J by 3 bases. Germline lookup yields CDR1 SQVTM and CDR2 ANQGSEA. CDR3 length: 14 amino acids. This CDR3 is CSVQTGVNNQPQHF. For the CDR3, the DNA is TGCAGCGTCCAGACAGGGGTGAACAATCAGCCCCAGCATTTT.

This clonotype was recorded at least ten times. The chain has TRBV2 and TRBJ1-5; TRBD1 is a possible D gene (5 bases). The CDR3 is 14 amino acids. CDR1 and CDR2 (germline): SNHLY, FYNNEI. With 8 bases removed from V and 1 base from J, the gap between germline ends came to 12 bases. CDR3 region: CASGSQGSNQPQHF. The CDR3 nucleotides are TGTGCCAGCGGGTCCCAGGGAAGCAATCAGCCCCAGCATTTT.

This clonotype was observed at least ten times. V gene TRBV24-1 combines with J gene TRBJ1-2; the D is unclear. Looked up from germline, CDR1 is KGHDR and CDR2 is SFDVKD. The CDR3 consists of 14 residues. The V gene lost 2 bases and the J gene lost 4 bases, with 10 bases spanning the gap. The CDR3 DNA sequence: TGTGCCACCAGTGATTCGGGAACTCCCTATGGCTACACCTTC. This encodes CATSDSGTPYGYTF.

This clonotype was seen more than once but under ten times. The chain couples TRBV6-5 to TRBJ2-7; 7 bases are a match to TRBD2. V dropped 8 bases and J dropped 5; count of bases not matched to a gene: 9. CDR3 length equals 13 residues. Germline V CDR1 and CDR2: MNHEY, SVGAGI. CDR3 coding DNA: TGTGCCAGCCACGAGGGAGGGTGGGACGAGCAGTACTTC. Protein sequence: CASHEGGWDEQYF.

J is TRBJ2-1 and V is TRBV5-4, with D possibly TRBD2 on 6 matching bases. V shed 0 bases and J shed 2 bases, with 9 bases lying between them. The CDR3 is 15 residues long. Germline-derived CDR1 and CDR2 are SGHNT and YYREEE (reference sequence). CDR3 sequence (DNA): TGTGCCAGCAGCTTGGCAGGGACTCCCTACAATGAGCAGTTCTTC. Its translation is CASSLAGTPYNEQFF.